The 32 T cell receptor beta chains below were found in one sample sequenced in a study of blood T cell repertoires in COVID-19. Libraries were prepared by immunoSEQ multiplex PCR; TCRdb keeps only in-frame clonotypes and omits some of them. There are tens of thousands of clones in the sample; 88% occur only once, and 43% lies in the top ten. Sequencing was carried out using peripheral blood. The receptors originated from a woman in her sixties or seventies with COVID-19, enrolled during active disease.

This clone showed up just once. The CDR3 bases are TGCGCCAGCAGCCAAGGAGGTCCCGGGACTAGCGGGAGTAATGAGCAGTTCTTC. Translation gives CASSQGGPGTSGSNEQFF. The chain uses TRBV4-3 and TRBJ2-1, with 14 bases identical to TRBD2. CDR1 is LGHNA and CDR2 is YSLEER in the germline V gene. With V trimmed by 1 base and J by 7 bases, 9 bases remained unmatched. This CDR3 has 18 amino acids.

The J gene is TRBJ2-1, the V gene TRBV20-1; 13 bases line up with TRBD2. V gave up 5 bases and J gave up 6 bases; unmatched junction bases: 10. This CDR3 is 16 amino acids long. The V gene's germline CDR1 is DFQATT and CDR2 SNEGSKA (reference sequence). The CDR3 loop is CSARGTSGIFGNEQFF. CDR3 DNA: TGCAGTGCTCGTGGGACTAGCGGGATCTTTGGCAATGAGCAGTTCTTC.

The V gene is TRBV3-1 (or the pseudogene TRBV3-2), the J gene TRBJ2-1; D unclear. The CDR3 totals 16 residues. The V gene lost 1 base and the J gene lost 1 base, with 11 bases spanning the gap. In germline, CDR1 is LGHDT, CDR2 YNNKEL (reference sequence). The CDR3 protein is CASSQGFYRSYNEQFF. The CDR3 bases are TGTGCCAGCAGCCAAGGATTCTACCGATCCTACAATGAGCAGTTCTTC.

This chain joins TRBV6-5 and TRBJ2-1; 7 bases line up with TRBD2. With 4 bases clipped from V and 2 bases from J, the junction kept 5 bases outside the gene matches. The germline gives CDR1 MNHEY, CDR2 SVGAGI. This CDR3 region has 15 residues. The CDR3 is CASSLSGGTYNEQFF. In nucleotides, the CDR3 is TGTGCCAGCAGTTTATCGGGAGGCACCTACAATGAGCAGTTCTTC.

This clone has just a few counts. The rearrangement links TRBV29-1 to TRBJ2-1, with D possibly TRBD1 on 6 matching bases. V dropped 6 bases and J dropped 5 bases, with 14 bases sitting between them. This CDR3 has 13 residues. Germline-derived CDR1 and CDR2 are SQVTM and ANQGSEA. The CDR3 spells CSVGHNTHNEQFF. The CDR3 bases are TGCAGCGTGGGACATAACACACACAATGAGCAGTTCTTC.

This CDR3 reads CSVEIRGSSGNTIYF. CDR3 in DNA: TGCAGCGTTGAAATCCGGGGTAGCTCTGGAAACACCATATATTTT. The J gene is TRBJ1-3, the V gene TRBV29-1, with no clear D. Trimming took off 2 bases at V and 0 bases at J, with 11 bases between the two ends. The germline V gene has CDR1 SQVTM and CDR2 ANQGSEA. CDR3 size: 15 residues.

This chain joins TRBV28 and TRBJ1-5; 7 bases agree with TRBD1. After removal of 8 bases from V and 5 bases from J, the junction contained 9 bases not matched to a gene. The germline CDR1 and CDR2 sequences are MDHEN and SYDVKM. This CDR3 spans 14 amino acids. Here the CDR3 reads CASQGGQMDQPQHF. DNA of the CDR3: TGTGCCAGCCAAGGGGGACAGATGGATCAGCCCCAGCATTTT.

The CDR3 here is CASRLQAGDTQYF. CDR3 bases: TGTGCCAGTCGTCTCCAGGCGGGAGATACGCAGTATTTT. The V call is TRBV3-1 (or the pseudogene TRBV3-2), the J call TRBJ2-3; D is perhaps TRBD2 (5 bases). Looked up from germline, CDR1 is LGHDT and CDR2 is YNNKEL (reference sequence). V was shortened by 9 bases and J by 5 bases, with 15 bases between the two germline ends. This CDR3 has 13 residues.

V gene TRBV4-3 combines with J gene TRBJ1-2; D possibly corresponds to TRBD1 (6 bases). In germline, CDR1 is LGHNA, CDR2 YSLEER. The CDR3 runs to 15 residues. The V gene lost 1 base and the J gene lost 1 base, with 10 bases spanning the gap. Here the CDR3 reads CASSQGTDINYGYTF. The CDR3, as DNA: TGCGCCAGCAGCCAAGGGACAGATATTAACTATGGCTACACCTTC.

V usage is TRBV25-1 and J usage is TRBJ1-2, with 9 bases that match TRBD1. J lost 8 bases, V lost 6 bases, and 10 bases had no gene match. The CDR3 length is 14 residues. CDR1 and CDR2 from the germline V gene are MGHDK and SYGVNS. The CDR3 loop is CASRRQGEGGGYTF. The CDR3 DNA follows: TGTGCCAGCAGGAGACAGGGGGAAGGGGGAGGCTACACCTTC.

This chain connects TRBV11-2 to TRBJ1-1; 8 bases fit TRBD1. Per the germline V gene, CDR1 is SGHAT and CDR2 is FQNNGV. V lost 4 bases to trimming and J lost 10 bases; unmatched junction nucleotides: 8. This CDR3 contains 13 residues. The CDR3 here is CASSSSPGQGAFF. In nucleotides, the CDR3 is TGTGCCAGCAGCTCTAGCCCCGGACAGGGAGCTTTCTTT.

The rearrangement joins TRBV5-4 to TRBJ1-2; possible D gene TRBD1, 6 bases. CDR3 length: 15 amino acids. V dropped 0 bases and J dropped 7 bases, with 16 bases sitting between them. Germline assignment: CDR1 SGHNT and CDR2 YYREEE (reference sequence). DNA for the CDR3: TGTGCCAGCAGCTTGGAACAGGGCTCCGCGAGTGGCTACACCTTC. Amino acids: CASSLEQGSASGYTF.

This chain connects TRBV6-5 to TRBJ1-2; D is perhaps TRBD1 (5 bases). The CDR3 sequence is 13 residues long. Deletions cut 7 bases from V and 4 bases from J, with 13 bases between. Germline CDR1 MNHEY, CDR2 SVGAGI. The CDR3 coding sequence is TGTGCCAGCACGGGGGGGTTGTCCTATGGCTACACCTTC. It is translated as CASTGGLSYGYTF.

This clone was detected only a few times. The V and J genes are TRBV2 and TRBJ2-1; TRBD2 matches at 9 bases. V lost 8 bases and J lost 4; bases outside the gene matches: 6. CDR3 length equals 14 residues. Germline values: CDR1 SNHLY, CDR2 FYNNEI. The CDR3 sequence is CASAGGLAYNEQFF. CDR3 nucleotide sequence: TGTGCCAGCGCCGGGGGACTAGCATACAATGAGCAGTTCTTC.

This sequence joins TRBV4-2 and TRBJ2-7; 9 bases fit TRBD1. Germline lookup yields CDR1 LGHNA and CDR2 YNFKEQ. J was trimmed by 3 bases and V by 3 bases; bases with no gene match: 9. The CDR3 spans 16 residues. In nucleotides, the CDR3 is TGTGCCAGCAGCCACTCTTGGGGACAGGGAGACTACGAGCAGTACTTC. Translating it yields CASSHSWGQGDYEQYF.

The gene calls are TRBV7-2 and TRBJ1-6; tentatively, D is TRBD1 (5 bases). Germline V lookup: CDR1 SGHTA, CDR2 FQGNSA. The germline V and J ends were trimmed by 6 bases and 9 bases, with 21 bases remaining between them. The length of the CDR3 is 16 residues. The CDR3 DNA is TGTGCCAGCAGTCCCTTTGGGGGGAGGGATGGTTCACCCCTCCACTTT. The encoded protein is CASSPFGGRDGSPLHF.

This chain links TRBV6-5 with TRBJ2-5; TRBD2 is a possible D gene (5 bases). CDR3 length equals 12 residues. CDR1 MNHEY and CDR2 SVGAGI come from the germline V gene. The germline V and J ends were trimmed by 6 bases and 3 bases, with 8 bases remaining between them. CDR3 in DNA: TGTGCCAGCAGAGACTATAAAGAGACCCAGTACTTC. This codes for CASRDYKETQYF.

The chain couples TRBV7-2 to TRBJ2-1; 10 nucleotides match TRBD2. Looked up from germline, CDR1 is SGHTA and CDR2 is FQGNSA. The ends lost 5 bases at V and 7 bases at J; junction bases unmatched: 8. The CDR3 covers 15 residues. CDR3 residues: CASSVERGGPNEQFF. CDR3 sequence (DNA): TGTGCCAGCAGCGTCGAGCGGGGGGGCCCAAATGAGCAGTTCTTC.

The chain recombines TRBV11-2 with TRBJ2-7, with 8 bases fitting TRBD2. Unmatched junction bases numbered 8, after V lost 4 bases and J lost 3 bases. The CDR3 spans 15 residues. CDR1 and CDR2 (germline): SGHAT, FQNNGV. The CDR3 DNA follows: TGTGCCAGCAGCTCCGTAGCGGGAAAAGGCTACGAGCAGTACTTC. Translated: CASSSVAGKGYEQYF.

The V gene is TRBV5-1, the J gene TRBJ2-7; possibly TRBD1 for D (6 bases). V was clipped by 9 bases and J by 4 bases, with 11 bases between them. The CDR3 is 11 residues long. In germline, CDR1 is SGHRS, CDR2 YFSETQ. The CDR3 sequence: CATKGEYEQYF. The CDR3 nucleotides are TGCGCCACTAAGGGGGAATACGAGCAGTACTTC.

V usage is TRBV6-5 and J usage is TRBJ2-5, with TRBD2 as a possible D gene (5 bases). CDR1 is MNHEY, CDR2 SVGAGI, per germline. CDR3 length equals 15 residues. With 2 bases removed from V and 1 base from J, the gap between germline ends came to 11 bases. In DNA form, the CDR3 reads TGTGCCAGCAGTTACCTCGGCGGGTTCCAAGAGACCCAGTACTTC. Amino acid sequence: CASSYLGGFQETQYF.

This chain connects TRBV5-1 to TRBJ2-3, with 14 bases aligning to TRBD2. The ends lost 3 bases at V and 2 bases at J; junction bases unmatched: 5. CDR1 and CDR2 from the germline V gene are SGHRS and YFSETQ. The CDR3 has 17 residues. CDR3 residues: CASSWGLAGATTDTQYF. Here the CDR3 DNA reads TGCGCCAGCAGCTGGGGACTAGCGGGGGCCACCACAGATACGCAGTATTTT.

V gene TRBV6-5 combines with J gene TRBJ1-2, with 9 nucleotides matching TRBD1. With V trimmed by 8 bases and J by 11 bases, 12 bases remained unmatched. Germline V gives CDR1 MNHEY, CDR2 SVGAGI. This CDR3 is built from 13 residues. CDR3 coding DNA: TGTGCCAGCGTCGGACAGGGGCACGGCGGTTACACCTTC. Amino acid sequence: CASVGQGHGGYTF.

The V gene is TRBV5-4, the J gene TRBJ2-7, with 7 nucleotides matching TRBD1. The J segment lost 4 bases and the V segment lost 0 bases, leaving 4 bases of the junction unmatched. The V gene's germline CDR1 is SGHNT and CDR2 YYREEE (reference sequence). The CDR3 loop spans 14 amino acids. The chain's CDR3 is CASSLDRGPYEQYF. The DNA for the CDR3 is TGTGCCAGCAGCTTGGACAGGGGACCATACGAGCAGTACTTC. The entire variable domain, with the rest obtained from reference TRBV5-4 and TRBJ2-7, is as follows: ETGVTQSPTHLIKTRGQQVTLRCSSQSGHNTVSWYQQALGQGPQFIFQYYREEENGRGNFPPRFSGLQFPNYSSELNVNALELDDSALYLCASSLDRGPYEQYFGPGTRLTVT.

The rearrangement uses TRBV29-1 and TRBJ2-7, with D unresolved. V was pared by 4 bases and J by 3 bases, with 7 bases between. Germline V gene data show CDR1 as SQVTM and CDR2 as ANQGSEA. CDR3 length: 11 amino acids. CDR3 sequence: CSVADNYEQYF. The CDR3, as DNA: TGCAGCGTTGCAGACAACTACGAGCAGTACTTC.

This chain connects TRBV4-2 to TRBJ1-3, with 9 bases aligning to TRBD1. Germline CDR1 reads LGHNA; CDR2 reads YNFKEQ. There are 14 residues in the CDR3. Germline trimming cut 1 base from V and 8 bases from J; bases unmatched to any gene: 3. Here the CDR3 reads CASSQGTGADTIYF. CDR3 DNA sequence: TGTGCCAGCAGCCAAGGGACAGGGGCCGACACCATATATTTT.

The chain links TRBV12-3 or TRBV12-4 to TRBJ1-5; D is uncertain. Trimming removed 3 bases at V and 4 bases at J, with 4 bases between. The CDR3 has 12 residues. Here the CDR3 DNA reads TGTGCCAGCAGTTTCGGGAATCAGCCCCAGCATTTT. The encoded protein is CASSFGNQPQHF.

The gene calls are TRBV5-5 and TRBJ2-7, with D possibly matching TRBD1 (5 bases). This CDR3 comprises 18 residues. The germline gives CDR1 SGHKS, CDR2 YYEKEE (reference sequence). Trimming pared 0 bases from V and 10 bases from J, leaving 29 bases between. CDR3 bases: TGTGCCAGCAGCTTGGCACTTAATCTGTTACAGGCCGAAGTCTCTCAGTACTTC. Its protein is CASSLALNLLQAEVSQYF.

In DNA, the CDR3 is TGTGCCAGCTCACAATCCAGGGTTGCCGATAATTCACCCCTCCACTTT. This gives the protein CASSQSRVADNSPLHF. The chain joins TRBV18 to TRBJ1-6; D is perhaps TRBD1 (5 bases). V shed 4 bases and J shed 5 bases, with 15 bases lying between them. CDR3 length equals 16 residues. Germline CDR1 is KGHSH and CDR2 is LQKENI.

This sequence joins TRBV9 and TRBJ1-2, with TRBD1 matching 7 bases. The CDR3 consists of 13 residues. Germline V gene data show CDR1 as SGDLS and CDR2 as YYNGEE. The J segment lost 5 bases and the V segment lost 0 bases, leaving 1 base of the junction unmatched. In nucleotides, the CDR3 is TGTGCCAGCAGCGTAGCAGGGGGTTATGGCTACACCTTC. It codes for CASSVAGGYGYTF.

This rearrangement joins TRBV11-3 to TRBJ2-4; 8 bases agree with TRBD1. J gave up 5 bases and V 5 bases, and 8 bases lay outside the gene matches. Germline V gene sequence: CDR1 SGHNT, CDR2 YENEEA. This CDR3 comprises 15 residues. CDR3 nucleotide sequence: TGTGCCAGCAGCAGAAGACAGGGGTCGCAAAACATTCAGTACTTC. Translated, it gives CASSRRQGSQNIQYF.

The chain combines TRBV4-3 with TRBJ1-4; D not resolved. Trimming pared 3 bases from V and 4 bases from J, leaving 15 bases between. The V gene's germline CDR1 is LGHNA and CDR2 YSLEER. The CDR3 has 16 amino acids. CDR3 region: CASSHLGAGNNEKLFF. The CDR3 region has the DNA TGCGCCAGCAGCCATCTAGGCGCCGGGAATAATGAAAAACTGTTTTTT.